One and the same sample provided the 27 T cell receptor beta chains below, sequenced in a study of early T cells in non-severe SARS-CoV-2 infection. A single record per CDR3 protein comes from TCRdb applying MiXCR to the 5' RACE reads. The sample records approximately 30,000 distinct CDR3 sequences, 5.4% being singletons. Source material: whole blood. The receptors come from an adult who was a healthcare worker with PCR-confirmed SARS-CoV-2 infection or an uninfected control (not recorded which).

This clonotype was seen at least ten times. The chain has TRBV5-1 and TRBJ1-1; D gene ambiguous. Trimming removed 0 bases from V and 1 base from J, with 4 bases in between. Germline values: CDR1 SGHRS, CDR2 YFSETQ. This CDR3 contains 13 residues. CDR3 in amino acids: CASSLDPNTEAFF. The CDR3 DNA is TGCGCCAGCAGCTTGGACCCGAACACTGAAGCTTTCTTT.

The sample holds many counts of this clonotype. The chain couples TRBV10-3 to TRBJ2-2; D is uncertain. V shed 7 bases and J shed 0 bases, with 9 bases lying between them. This CDR3 has 14 residues. The germline V gene has CDR1 ENHRY and CDR2 SYGVKD. The CDR3: CAITELANTGELFF. The DNA of the CDR3 is TGTGCCATCACCGAGCTCGCGAACACCGGGGAGCTGTTTTTT.

This clonotype was found many times. V and J are TRBV7-3 and TRBJ1-1, with 10 bases lining up with TRBD1. The CDR3 is 15 residues long. Germline trimming cut 4 bases from V and 3 bases from J; bases unmatched to any gene: 5. Germline V gives CDR1 SGHTA, CDR2 FQGTGA. CDR3 amino acids: CASSSMGTGDTEAFF. CDR3 DNA sequence: TGTGCCAGCAGCTCCATGGGGACAGGGGACACTGAAGCTTTCTTT.

This clonotype was counted ten times or more. CDR3 residues: CASSEVPRGTQYF. The DNA of the CDR3 is TGTGCCAGCAGCGAAGTACCTCGGGGGACGCAGTATTTT. The J gene is TRBJ2-3, the V gene TRBV7-2, with D perhaps TRBD2 (6 bases). This CDR3 comprises 13 residues. Trimming took off 5 bases at V and 9 bases at J, with 15 bases between the two ends. The germline V gene encodes CDR1 SGHTA and CDR2 FQGNSA.

This clonotype was recorded at least ten times. The CDR3 protein is CASSLAGGRSYNEQFF. The CDR3 DNA is TGTGCCAGCAGCTTAGCGGGCGGGAGATCCTACAATGAGCAGTTCTTC. This chain links TRBV7-9 with TRBJ2-1; 7 nucleotides agree with TRBD2. From germline, CDR1 is SEHNR and CDR2 FQNEAQ (reference sequence). V lost 0 bases, J lost 1 base, and 3 bases stayed unmatched. This CDR3 spans 16 amino acids.

This clonotype appeared many times. The V and J genes are TRBV5-1 and TRBJ2-5; tentatively, D is TRBD1 (5 bases). The CDR3 runs 14 residues. Trimming removed 4 bases from V and 1 base from J, with 11 bases in between. CDR1 is SGHRS and CDR2 is YFSETQ in the germline V gene. Here the CDR3 reads CASSQTDPQETQYF. CDR3 bases: TGCGCCAGCAGCCAGACAGACCCCCAAGAGACCCAGTACTTC. Full variable domain (remainder filled in from reference TRBV5-1 and TRBJ2-5): KAGVTQTPRYLIKTRGQQVTLSCSPISGHRSVSWYQQTPGQGLQFLFEYFSETQRNKGNFPGRFSGRQFSNSRSEMNVSTLELGDSALYLCASSQTDPQETQYFGPGTRLLVL.

The V call is TRBV6-5, the J call TRBJ2-2, with 9 bases identical to TRBD1. CDR1 is MNHEY and CDR2 is SVGAGI in the germline V gene. With 2 bases clipped from V and 6 bases from J, the junction kept 1 base outside the gene matches. CDR3 length: 14 residues. CDR3 bases: TGTGCCAGCAGTTACAGGACAGGGGCCGGGGAGCTGTTTTTT. It is translated as CASSYRTGAGELFF.

Details on this clonotype: This may be a read error, as it is one base from a much larger clone. The CDR3 region is CASSHEPGTDTQYF. The CDR3 region has the DNA TGTGCCAGCAGCCATGAACCTGGCACAGATACGCAGTATTTT. The V and J genes are TRBV7-6 and TRBJ2-3; no clear D. The CDR3 covers 14 residues. V was cut by 5 bases and J by 1 base, with 10 bases left in between. In germline, CDR1 is SGHVS, CDR2 FNYEAQ.

This clonotype was counted a few times. The chain recombines TRBV6-1 with TRBJ2-1; D unclear. Trimming shortened V by 1 base and J by 8 bases, and 15 bases separated the two germline ends. Germline CDR1 and CDR2: MNHNS and SASEGT. This CDR3 spans 15 amino acids. Here the CDR3 reads CASSEGEQGSDEQFF. DNA for the CDR3: TGTGCCAGCAGTGAAGGGGAACAAGGGTCCGATGAGCAGTTCTTC.

Details on this clonotype: This may arise from a read error, as a much more abundant clone is one base away. The chain joins TRBV14 to TRBJ2-2; 9 bases are a match to TRBD2. Germline assignment: CDR1 SGHDN and CDR2 FVKESK. The CDR3 covers 18 residues. The V segment lost 1 base and the J segment 4 bases; nucleotides outside the gene matches: 10. CDR3 loop: CASSQGPSGIDGTGELFF. The CDR3 nucleotides read TGTGCCAGCAGCCAAGGCCCTAGCGGGATCGACGGCACCGGGGAGCTGTTTTTT.

This clonotype turned up a few times. This chain joins TRBV21-1 and TRBJ1-2. TRBV21-1 is shown as a pseudogene. The length of the CDR3 is 14 residues. The CDR3 DNA sequence: TGTGCCAGCAGCACCAGTGAGGTGGCATGGGGCTACACCTTC. Translated: CASSTSEVAWGYTF.

This clonotype appeared many times. The chain carries TRBV28 and TRBJ2-4; D might be TRBD1 or TRBD2, each matching 6 bases. V shed 8 bases and J shed 0 bases, with 17 bases lying between them. Germline V CDR1 and CDR2: MDHEN, SYDVKM. This CDR3 is 16 amino acids long. In DNA form, the CDR3 reads TGTGCCAGCTCCCTGGGGGGCTCCCTAGCCAAAAACATTCAGTACTTC. Residues: CASSLGGSLAKNIQYF.

V usage is TRBV20-1 and J usage is TRBJ2-2; 9 nucleotides match TRBD1. CDR1 and CDR2 from the germline V gene are DFQATT and SNEGSKA (reference sequence). This CDR3 is 14 amino acids long. CDR3 nucleotides: TGCAGCACAGGGGGCGTCGGGAACACCGGGGAGCTGTTTTTT. This translates into CSTGGVGNTGELFF.

This clonotype was counted a few times. V gene TRBV5-1 combines with J gene TRBJ2-7, with 8 bases identical to TRBD2. From germline, CDR1 is SGHRS and CDR2 YFSETQ. The CDR3 contains 14 residues. The junction had 10 bases not matched to a gene; V was cut back by 5 bases and J by 6 bases. The DNA of the CDR3 is TGCGCCAGCAGAGGGCCAGCGGGAGATCTCGAGCAGTACTTC. It codes for CASRGPAGDLEQYF.

This clonotype has at least ten counts. The V gene is TRBV20-1, the J gene TRBJ1-1; D not certain. V lost 3 bases to trimming and J lost 0 bases, with 5 bases between them. CDR3 length equals 12 residues. Germline-derived CDR1 and CDR2 are DFQATT and SNEGSKA (reference sequence). The CDR3 here is CSASTMNTEAFF. The CDR3 DNA is TGCAGTGCTAGCACCATGAACACTGAAGCTTTCTTT.

This clonotype was detected ten times or more. This chain links TRBV7-3 with TRBJ2-3; D is undetermined. The CDR3 contains 13 residues. V gave up 3 bases and J gave up 7 bases, with 11 bases separating them. The germline CDR1 and CDR2 sequences are SGHTA and FQGTGA. The CDR3, as DNA: TGTGCCAGCAGCTTGGGATCTGAATATACGCAGTATTTT. This codes for CASSLGSEYTQYF.

This clonotype was seen repeatedly, ten times or more. The gene calls are TRBV7-8 and TRBJ2-1; D tentatively reads TRBD1 or TRBD2 (6 bases each). The V gene's germline CDR1 is SGHVS and CDR2 FQNEAQ. The CDR3 contains 13 residues. The germline V and J ends were trimmed by 4 bases and 7 bases, with 11 bases remaining between them. The CDR3: CASSSRGANEQFF. The CDR3, as DNA: TGTGCCAGCAGCTCTAGGGGGGCAAATGAGCAGTTCTTC. The entire variable domain, with the rest obtained from reference TRBV7-8 and TRBJ2-1, is as follows: GAGVSQSPRYKVAKRGQDVALRCDPISGHVSLFWYQQALGQGPEFLTYFQNEAQLDKSGLPSDRFFAERPEGSVSTLKIQRTQQEDSAVYLCASSSRGANEQFFGPGTRLTVL.

This clonotype was seen only a few times. The genes are TRBV13 and TRBJ2-7; D perhaps matches TRBD1 (7 bases). Trimming stripped 5 bases from V and 5 bases from J, with 16 bases between. Germline values: CDR1 PRHDT, CDR2 FYEKMQ (reference sequence). This CDR3 is built from 14 residues. The CDR3 loop is CASSGQGEEDEQYF. The CDR3 DNA reads as TGTGCCAGCAGCGGCCAGGGGGAGGAGGACGAGCAGTACTTC.

By sample share, this clonotype is medium-sized (0.01 to 0.1%). V is TRBV29-1 and J is TRBJ1-5; 9 nucleotides line up with TRBD1. The trim removed 6 bases at V and 3 bases at J, leaving 3 bases unmatched. CDR3 length: 13 amino acids. Germline V gene data show CDR1 as SQVTM and CDR2 as ANQGSEA. Here the CDR3 reads CSVGQGDNQPQHF. The CDR3 nucleotides are TGCAGCGTGGGACAGGGAGACAATCAGCCCCAGCATTTT.

This clonotype has only a few counts. The J gene is TRBJ2-7, the V gene TRBV5-4; D is uncertain. Germline assignment: CDR1 SGHNT and CDR2 YYREEE (reference sequence). The CDR3 contains 13 residues. V was trimmed by 4 bases and J by 5 bases, leaving 13 bases between them. The CDR3 coding sequence is TGTGCCAGCAGCCCAGTGGGCGGTCACGAGCAGTACTTC. Translated, it gives CASSPVGGHEQYF.

This clonotype was found many times. The V call is TRBV6-6, the J call TRBJ2-2, with D perhaps TRBD1 (6 bases). The CDR3 consists of 17 residues. Germline V gives CDR1 MNHNY, CDR2 SVGAGI (reference sequence). Trimming took 7 bases from V and 0 from J, leaving 18 bases between them. This CDR3 reads CASKRLRDNANTGELFF. In DNA form, the CDR3 reads TGTGCCAGCAAGAGGCTCAGGGACAACGCGAACACCGGGGAGCTGTTTTTT.

V is TRBV11-2 and J is TRBJ2-5; 7 nucleotides match TRBD1. V shed 5 bases, J shed 1 base, and the junction held 7 bases outside the gene matches. The CDR3 extends over 15 amino acids. CDR1 is SGHAT, CDR2 FQNNGV, per germline. In DNA, the CDR3 is TGTGCCAGCAGCCCGACAGGGATTGTCCAAGAGACCCAGTACTTC. Protein sequence: CASSPTGIVQETQYF.

This clonotype showed up just a few times. At one end the junction does not follow the germline gene, possibly because of a read error. The rearrangement uses TRBV7-9 and TRBJ2-1; 11 nucleotides align to TRBD2. This CDR3 comprises 15 residues. Per the germline V gene, CDR1 is SEHNR and CDR2 is FQNEAQ (reference sequence). CDR3 region: CASNLSLAGGFEQFF. In DNA form, the CDR3 reads TGTGCCAGCAACTTATCTCTAGCGGGGGGTTTTGAGCAGTTCTTC. Looking up the rest from reference TRBV7-9 and TRBJ2-1 gives the full variable domain: DTGVSQNPRHKITKRGQNVTFRCDPISEHNRLYWYRQTLGQGPEFLTYFQNEAQLEKSRLLSDRFSAERPKGSFSTLEIQRTEQGDSAMYLCASNLSLAGGFEQFFGPGTRLTVL.

This clonotype appeared many times. Germline is not matched at one junction end, which may reflect a read error. The chain couples TRBV12-3 or TRBV12-4 to TRBJ2-3; TRBD2 is a possible D gene (6 bases). The CDR3 is 16 residues long. The CDR3 here is CASRLERDSPTATQYF. The CDR3 DNA sequence: TGTGCCAGCAGACTGGAAAGGGACTCTCCCACAGCTACGCAGTATTTT.

This clonotype was detected a few times. This chain uses TRBV19 with TRBJ2-7; 10 bases are a match to TRBD2. The germline gives CDR1 LNHDA, CDR2 SQIVND (reference sequence). V trimming: 2 bases; J trimming: 0 bases; junction bases outside the gene matches: 4. This CDR3 is built from 16 residues. CDR3 DNA: TGTGCCAGTAGTATAACCGGACTAGCGGTCTCCTACGAGCAGTACTTC. Protein sequence: CASSITGLAVSYEQYF.

This clonotype occurred many times. The chain recombines TRBV28 with TRBJ1-6; tentative D call: TRBD1 (5 bases). The CDR3 consists of 13 residues. V shed 5 bases and J shed 3 bases, with 5 bases lying between them. Germline V lookup: CDR1 MDHEN, CDR2 SYDVKM. This CDR3 reads CASSDSYNSPLHF. The CDR3 nucleotides are TGTGCCAGCAGTGACAGCTATAATTCACCCCTCCACTTT.

This clonotype was observed a handful of times. The chain recombines TRBV6-1 with TRBJ1-5, with 8 nucleotides matching TRBD1. CDR1 and CDR2 from the germline V gene are MNHNS and SASEGT. Unmatched junction bases numbered 8, after V lost 2 bases and J lost 5 bases. The CDR3 sequence is 16 residues long. CDR3 sequence (DNA): TGTGCCAGCAGTGAATGGGGCAGGGGGCAAGATCAGCCCCAGCATTTT. Protein: CASSEWGRGQDQPQHF.